These 12 T cell receptor beta chains came from one sample sequenced in a study of vaccination and CD4 T cells after COVID-19 (dated by TCRdb to between 2020 and 2023). Explained via the paper, the treatment or condition label denotes: approximately nine-day PBMC culture with coronavirus spike peptide pools or control peptides (ViraFEST assay). The protocol used for the library was PCR. TCRdb records Illumina iSeq 100 as the sequencer. TCR sequencing of DNA from cultured CD4+ T cells used the Oncomine TCR Beta short-read assay at the Johns Hopkins FTIC core. TCRdb reworked the public reads: Q25 trimming with fastp, MiXCR clone assembly, productive beta chains retained. A single entry per CDR3 protein holds the most common genes and DNA from its merged rows. The sample table lists under 15,000 distinct CDR3 sequences, under 50% of them with a count of one. About 20% of the sample rests with the top ten.

Their cognate antigens are unknown. The starting material was CD4+ T cells from blood, cultured in vitro, obtained before SARS-CoV-2 vaccination. All receptors derive from a human donor who had recovered from COVID-19.

This clonotype came up a few times. V gene TRBV6-1 combines with J gene TRBJ1-1; no clear D. Germline loops: CDR1 MNHNS, CDR2 SASEGT. V was shortened by 11 bases and J by 11 bases, with 18 bases between the two germline ends. The CDR3 is made up of 11 amino acids. In DNA, the CDR3 is TGTGCCGCCCGGTCGGGGAGGGAGGCTTTCTTT. Its protein product is CAARSGREAFF.

The rearrangement joins TRBV11-3 to TRBJ2-5; 14 nucleotides line up with TRBD2. CDR1 and CDR2 (germline): SGHNT, YENEEA. The ends lost 5 bases at V and 3 bases at J; junction bases unmatched: 8. The CDR3 contains 17 residues. CDR3 nucleotide sequence: TGTGCCAGCAGCCTTGGGACTAGCGGGAGTTGGGAAGAGACCCAGTACTTC. Amino acids: CASSLGTSGSWEETQYF.

This clonotype has just a few counts. The chain uses TRBV6-2 or TRBV6-3 and TRBJ1-2; D unresolved. V shed 0 bases and J shed 4 bases, with 12 bases lying between them. The germline gives CDR1 MNHEY, CDR2 SVGEGT. The CDR3 runs 15 residues. The CDR3 sequence is CASSYSIFPSYGYTF. The CDR3 bases are TGTGCCAGCAGTTACTCGATATTCCCCAGCTATGGCTACACCTTC.

The chain carries TRBV5-1 and TRBJ1-2, with 12 positions matching TRBD1. Per the germline V gene, CDR1 is SGHRS and CDR2 is YFSETQ. The junction had 10 bases not matched to a gene; V was cut back by 5 bases and J by 8 bases. This CDR3 is 15 amino acids long. The CDR3 nucleotides are TGCGCCAGCAGATCCTCTACCGGGACAGGGGGCGGCTACACCTTC. This translates into CASRSSTGTGGGYTF.

The J gene is TRBJ2-7, the V gene TRBV5-6, with D unclear. V was trimmed by 0 bases and J by 4 bases, leaving 2 bases between them. Germline CDR1 SGHDT, CDR2 YYEEEE. The CDR3 loop spans 11 amino acids. CDR3 DNA sequence: TGTGCCAGCAGCTTGGAGTACGAGCAGTACTTC. It yields the protein CASSLEYEQYF.

This CDR3 is CASSSDRGLGQPQHF. The CDR3, as DNA: TGTGCCAGCAGCAGCGACAGGGGGCTTGGTCAGCCCCAGCATTTT. The chain has TRBV2 and TRBJ1-5; 10 nucleotides agree with TRBD1. The CDR3 contains 15 residues. Per germline, CDR1 SNHLY and CDR2 FYNNEI. V shed 6 bases and J 6 bases; nucleotides not matched to a gene: 8.

Regarding this clonotype: An end of the junction differs from the germline gene, which may be a read error. The rearrangement joins TRBV7-2 to TRBJ2-7; no clear D. The V gene's germline CDR1 is SGHTA and CDR2 FQGNSA. This CDR3 has 17 residues. DNA for the CDR3: TGTGTCAGCAGCCCCAACTTACGGCCTAATACGGTAGCCCTTCAGTACTTC. The encoded protein is CVSSPNLRPNTVALQYF.

The chain is built from TRBV12-3 or TRBV12-4 and TRBJ1-2; D remains ambiguous. V was cut by 5 bases and J by 4 bases, with 11 bases left in between. This CDR3 is built from 13 residues. CDR3 protein: CASSPGPVYGYTF. For the CDR3, the DNA is TGTGCCAGCAGTCCAGGACCCGTCTATGGCTACACCTTC.

This chain connects TRBV12-3 or TRBV12-4 to TRBJ2-5; either TRBD1 or TRBD2 may fit D (5 bases each). This CDR3 contains 13 residues. Trimming stripped 0 bases from V and 5 bases from J, with 7 bases between. The CDR3 coding sequence is TGTGCCAGCAGTTTAGCGGGGACCGAGACCCAGTACTTC. It specifies CASSLAGTETQYF.

The V call is TRBV15, the J call TRBJ2-5, with D maybe TRBD2 (5 bases). Trimming pared 2 bases from V and 5 bases from J, leaving 18 bases between. The CDR3 is 16 amino acids. Germline assignment: CDR1 LNHNV and CDR2 YYDKDF (reference sequence). The CDR3 region has the DNA TGTGCCACCAGCAGACGCCCCCTACTAGAATCCGAGACCCAGTACTTC. Protein: CATSRRPLLESETQYF.

This chain links TRBV6-2 or TRBV6-3 with TRBJ1-2, with D possibly being TRBD1 (5 bases). This CDR3 is 13 amino acids long. In germline, CDR1 is MNHEY, CDR2 SVGEGT. The germline V and J ends were trimmed by 4 bases and 6 bases, with 12 bases remaining between them. As DNA, the CDR3 is TGTGCCAGCAGTTCCGGGACTGTCGATGGCTACACCTTC. Translation: CASSSGTVDGYTF.

A few counts support this clonotype. The CDR3 coding sequence is TGTGCCAGCAGTCCTATACGCTACAATGAGCAGTTCTTC. This encodes CASSPIRYNEQFF. The chain links TRBV27 to TRBJ2-1; D ambiguous. V shed 5 bases and J shed 3 bases, with 8 bases lying between them. This CDR3 has 13 residues. Germline V gene lookup returns CDR1 MNHEY and CDR2 SMNVEV (reference sequence).